This TCR beta chain was sequenced in a study of shared clonotypes between healthy human individuals. On this clone: The target antigen is unknown.

Adults of Caucasian background living in Nashville, Tennessee made up all donors. Amplification in unsorted PBMC replicate PCRs started from about 280 ng DNA, which equals tens of thousands of T cell genomes. TCRdb's table, derived via immunoSEQ multiplex PCR, lists solely in-frame clones and lacks some. The sample shows over 95,000 clones, roughly 45% of them seen only once. CDR3 length equals 14 residues. J gave up 4 bases and V 0 bases, and 2 bases lay outside the gene matches. The germline gives CDR1 SGHAT, CDR2 FQNNGV. General study results and limits: Tissue TCR repertoires likely differ from these blood-only repertoires.

The sequence was collected from a woman aged 40 to 50 in good health. Some clones in this sample may be carry-over from other donors' samples. The sequencing input was PBMCs. The chain joins TRBV11-2 to TRBJ2-7, with 8 bases matching TRBD2. CDR3: CASSLDLAGYEQYF. CDR3 nucleotides: TGTGCCAGCAGCTTAGACCTAGCGGGTTACGAGCAGTACTTC. The whole variable domain, remainder taken from reference TRBV11-2 and TRBJ2-7, is EAGVAQSPRYKIIEKRQSVAFWCNPISGHATLYWYQQILGQGPKLLIQFQNNGVVDDSQLPKDRFSAERLKGVDSTLKIQPAKLEDSAVYLCASSLDLAGYEQYFGPGTRLTVT.